The next 17 T cell receptor beta chains were all read from a single sample in a study of T cell responses to AZD1222 COVID-19 vaccine. Sequenced by immunoSEQ multiplex PCR; TCRdb stores in-frame clones only, minus some. The sample lists over 120,000 clones; about 86% were seen once. The sequenced sample was peripheral blood, obtained 28 days after the second AZD1222 dose. The receptors originated from an adult who received the AZD1222 COVID-19 vaccine.

The gene calls are TRBV2 and TRBJ1-5; no firm D call. The germline V gene has CDR1 SNHLY and CDR2 FYNNEI. V was trimmed by 3 bases and J by 4 bases, leaving 10 bases between them. CDR3 length equals 14 residues. The chain's CDR3 is CASSEGSGNQPQHF. CDR3 coding DNA: TGTGCCAGCAGTGAGGGATCGGGGAATCAGCCCCAGCATTTT. The whole variable domain, filled in from reference TRBV2 and TRBJ1-5, reads EPEVTQTPSHQVTQMGQEVILRCVPISNHLYFYWYRQILGQKVEFLVSFYNNEISEKSEIFDDQFSVERPDGSNFTLKIRSTKLEDSAMYFCASSEGSGNQPQHFGDGTRLSIL.

The genes are TRBV27 and TRBJ2-1; TRBD2 matches at 8 bases. The germline CDR1 and CDR2 sequences are MNHEY and SMNVEV (reference sequence). The CDR3 is 14 amino acids. V was pared by 4 bases and J by 9 bases, with 8 bases of the junction left unmatched. The chain's CDR3 is CASSSAEREREQFF. The CDR3 DNA sequence: TGTGCCAGCAGTTCTGCTGAGCGGGAGCGTGAGCAGTTCTTC.

The CDR3: CASSYGGTSSYEQYF. CDR3 in DNA: TGTGCCAGCAGCTACGGGGGGACCTCCTCCTACGAGCAGTACTTC. This rearrangement joins TRBV11-2 to TRBJ2-7, with TRBD2 matching over 7 bases. The CDR3 has 15 residues. In germline, CDR1 is SGHAT, CDR2 FQNNGV. The V and J ends lost 4 bases and 0 bases, in that order; junction bases with no gene match: 6.

The chain uses TRBV4-2 and TRBJ1-5; D perhaps matches TRBD1 (6 bases). Trimming shortened V by 0 bases and J by 7 bases, and 19 bases separated the two germline ends. The CDR3 is made up of 17 amino acids. The germline V gene has CDR1 LGHNA and CDR2 YNFKEQ. The DNA for the CDR3 is TGTGCCAGCAGCCAAGATTACGGGGGCTCTCGGGGGCAGCCCCAGCATTTT. Its translation is CASSQDYGGSRGQPQHF.

The chain has TRBV5-1 and TRBJ2-7, with TRBD1 as a possible D gene (6 bases). The CDR3 extends over 15 amino acids. The germline CDR1 and CDR2 sequences are SGHRS and YFSETQ. The V end lost 4 bases, the J end lost 3 bases, and 17 bases lay between the germline ends. The CDR3 region is CASSRAPGQGYEQYF. CDR3 bases: TGCGCCAGCAGCCGGGCTCCGGGACAAGGCTACGAGCAGTACTTC. The full variable domain, rest sourced from reference TRBV5-1 and TRBJ2-7, is KAGVTQTPRYLIKTRGQQVTLSCSPISGHRSVSWYQQTPGQGLQFLFEYFSETQRNKGNFPGRFSGRQFSNSRSEMNVSTLELGDSALYLCASSRAPGQGYEQYFGPGTRLTVT.

The chain recombines TRBV9 with TRBJ1-6; D is undetermined. V was trimmed by 4 bases and J by 7 bases, leaving 9 bases between them. In germline, CDR1 is SGDLS, CDR2 YYNGEE. This CDR3 contains 13 residues. The CDR3 spells CASSPDGNSPLHF. In nucleotides, the CDR3 is TGTGCCAGCAGCCCGGACGGCAATTCACCCCTCCACTTT.

This chain uses TRBV10-3 with TRBJ2-5; TRBD1 matches at 9 bases. Per the germline V gene, CDR1 is ENHRY and CDR2 is SYGVKD. Trimming took 4 bases from V and 3 from J; bases not matched to a gene: 6. CDR3 length: 15 residues. CDR3 amino acids: CAISVRRTGEETQYF. The CDR3 bases are TGTGCCATCAGTGTCCGCAGGACAGGGGAAGAGACCCAGTACTTC.

V usage is TRBV19 and J usage is TRBJ2-6; no clear D. V shed 3 bases and J shed 0 bases, with 12 bases lying between them. CDR3 length: 17 amino acids. CDR1 is LNHDA, CDR2 SQIVND, per germline (reference sequence). The CDR3 bases are TGTGCCAGTAGTATTAGGAGTGGGAACTCTGGGGCCAACGTCCTGACTTTC. Translating it yields CASSIRSGNSGANVLTF.

The gene calls are TRBV5-4 and TRBJ2-1; D gene unclear. V lost 1 base and J lost 8, with 19 bases in between. The germline CDR1 and CDR2 sequences are SGHNT and YYREEE (reference sequence). The CDR3 has 16 amino acids. CDR3 in DNA: TGTGCCAGCAGCTTGTCGAGCTCTTTAGGTTTGTATGAGCAGTTCTTC. Translated: CASSLSSSLGLYEQFF.

This sequence joins TRBV10-2 and TRBJ2-7, with 10 positions matching TRBD1. V trimming: 7 bases; J trimming: 11 bases; junction bases outside the gene matches: 17. This CDR3 region has 15 residues. The V gene's germline CDR1 is WSHSY and CDR2 SAAADI. The CDR3 DNA reads TGCGCCAGCATCGGGGCGGGGGACAGGGGCCTCAGGGAGTACTTC. Protein: CASIGAGDRGLREYF.

V is TRBV2 and J is TRBJ2-7; the match to TRBD1 covers 8 bases. CDR1 is SNHLY, CDR2 FYNNEI, per germline. The length of the CDR3 is 12 residues. Trimming at V came to 7 bases and at J to 3 bases, leaving 2 bases not matched to a gene. CDR3 nucleotide sequence: TGTGCCAGCATACAGGGGGTCTACGAGCAGTACTTC. Protein product: CASIQGVYEQYF.

This clone was counted once. The chain joins TRBV5-4 to TRBJ2-2; D may be TRBD1 (6 bases). The germline V and J ends were trimmed by 2 bases and 3 bases, with 11 bases remaining between them. The CDR3 contains 15 residues. Germline values: CDR1 SGHNT, CDR2 YYREEE (reference sequence). CDR3 nucleotides: TGTGCCAGCAGCTTCCCAGGGGCGGACACCGGGGAGCTGTTTTTT. This translates into CASSFPGADTGELFF. Variable domain in full (rest from reference TRBV5-4 and TRBJ2-2): ETGVTQSPTHLIKTRGQQVTLRCSSQSGHNTVSWYQQALGQGPQFIFQYYREEENGRGNFPPRFSGLQFPNYSSELNVNALELDDSALYLCASSFPGADTGELFFGEGSRLTVL.

This chain links TRBV27 with TRBJ2-1; 9 bases agree with TRBD2. The CDR3 loop spans 15 amino acids. CDR1 MNHEY and CDR2 SMNVEV come from the germline V gene (reference sequence). Unmatched junction bases numbered 9, after V lost 5 bases and J lost 7 bases. CDR3 in amino acids: CASSLLAGVGNEQFF. CDR3 coding DNA: TGTGCCAGCAGTCTGTTAGCGGGGGTGGGGAATGAGCAGTTCTTC.

This chain links TRBV9 with TRBJ2-7; D unresolved. The V and J ends lost 0 bases and 3 bases respectively, with 4 bases between them. Germline assignment: CDR1 SGDLS and CDR2 YYNGEE. The CDR3 consists of 12 residues. CDR3 coding DNA: TGTGCCAGCAGCGTAGACGGCTACGAGCAGTACTTC. This encodes CASSVDGYEQYF.

This clone was counted a single time. V gene TRBV18 combines with J gene TRBJ1-3, with D hard to call. The V gene lost 0 bases and the J gene lost 4 bases, with 4 bases spanning the gap. The CDR3 has 13 residues. Per germline, CDR1 KGHSH and CDR2 LQKENI. CDR3 residues: CASSPPAGNTIYF. CDR3 DNA: TGTGCCAGCTCACCACCGGCGGGAAACACCATATATTTT.

V usage is TRBV10-3 and J usage is TRBJ2-6, with D hard to call. CDR3 size: 14 residues. Trimming stripped 6 bases from V and 0 bases from J, with 6 bases between. Germline CDR1 reads ENHRY; CDR2 reads SYGVKD. The DNA for the CDR3 is TGTGCCATCAGACAGAGCTCTGGGGCCAACGTCCTGACTTTC. As protein: CAIRQSSGANVLTF.

The chain employs TRBV19 and TRBJ1-5, with no clear D. Germline V CDR1 and CDR2: LNHDA, SQIVND (reference sequence). This CDR3 has 15 amino acids. V was trimmed by 7 bases and J by 0 bases, leaving 13 bases between them. In DNA, the CDR3 is TGTGCCAGTACCCACCTATCGGATAGCAATCAGCCCCAGCATTTT. As protein: CASTHLSDSNQPQHF. Filled out from reference TRBV19 and TRBJ1-5, the complete variable domain reads DGGITQSPKYLFRKEGQNVTLSCEQNLNHDAMYWYRQDPGQGLRLIYYSQIVNDFQKGDIAEGYSVSREKKESFPLTVTSAQKNPTAFYLCASTHLSDSNQPQHFGDGTRLSIL.